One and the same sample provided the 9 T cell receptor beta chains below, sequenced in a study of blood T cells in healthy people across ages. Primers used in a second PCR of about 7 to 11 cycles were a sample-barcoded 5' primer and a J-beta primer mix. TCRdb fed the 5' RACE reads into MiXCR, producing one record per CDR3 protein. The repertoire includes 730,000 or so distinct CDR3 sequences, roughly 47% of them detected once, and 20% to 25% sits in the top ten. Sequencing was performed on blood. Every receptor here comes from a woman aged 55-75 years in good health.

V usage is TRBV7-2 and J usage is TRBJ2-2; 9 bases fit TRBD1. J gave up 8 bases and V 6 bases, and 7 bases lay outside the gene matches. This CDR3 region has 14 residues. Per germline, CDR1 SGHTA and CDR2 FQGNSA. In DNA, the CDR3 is TGTGCCAGCAGACTGGGACAGGGTTATGGGGAGCTGTTTTTT. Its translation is CASRLGQGYGELFF. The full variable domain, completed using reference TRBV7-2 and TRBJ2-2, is GAGVSQSPSNKVTEKGKDVELRCDPISGHTALYWYRQSLGQGLEFLIYFQGNSAPDKSGLPSDRFSAERTGGSVSTLTIQRTQQEDSAVYLCASRLGQGYGELFFGEGSRLTVL.

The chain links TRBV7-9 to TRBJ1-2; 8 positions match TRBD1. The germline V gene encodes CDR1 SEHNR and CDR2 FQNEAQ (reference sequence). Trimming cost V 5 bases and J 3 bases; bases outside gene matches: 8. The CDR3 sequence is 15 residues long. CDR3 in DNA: TGTGCCAGCAGCGAAGGACAGGGCCTGGACTATGGCTACACCTTC. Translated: CASSEGQGLDYGYTF.

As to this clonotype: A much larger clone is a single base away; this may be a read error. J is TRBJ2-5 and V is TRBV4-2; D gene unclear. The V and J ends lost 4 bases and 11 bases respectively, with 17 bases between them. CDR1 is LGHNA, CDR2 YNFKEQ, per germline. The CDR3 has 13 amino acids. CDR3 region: CASSPEVGYGQYF. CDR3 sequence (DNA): TGTGCCAGCAGCCCAGAGGTGGGTTACGGGCAGTACTTC.

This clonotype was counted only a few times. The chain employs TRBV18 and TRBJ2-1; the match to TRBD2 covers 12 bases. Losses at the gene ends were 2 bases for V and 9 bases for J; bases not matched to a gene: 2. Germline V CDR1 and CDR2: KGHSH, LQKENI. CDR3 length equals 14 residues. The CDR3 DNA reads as TGTGCCAGCTCACCAATGACTAGCGGGAGTGAGCAGTTCTTC. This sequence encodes CASSPMTSGSEQFF.

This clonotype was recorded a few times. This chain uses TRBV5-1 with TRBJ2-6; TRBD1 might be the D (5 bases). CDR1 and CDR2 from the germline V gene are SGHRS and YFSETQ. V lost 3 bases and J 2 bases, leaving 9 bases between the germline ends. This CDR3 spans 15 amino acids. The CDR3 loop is CASSYRTAGANVLTF. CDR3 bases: TGCGCCAGCAGCTACAGGACGGCTGGGGCCAACGTCCTGACTTTC.

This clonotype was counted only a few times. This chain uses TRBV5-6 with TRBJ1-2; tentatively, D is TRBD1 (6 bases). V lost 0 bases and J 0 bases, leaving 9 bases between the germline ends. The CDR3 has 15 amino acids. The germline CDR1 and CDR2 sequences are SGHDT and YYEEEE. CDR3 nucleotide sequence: TGTGCCAGCAGCTTGGGGGGGCTAGCTAACTATGGCTACACCTTC. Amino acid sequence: CASSLGGLANYGYTF.

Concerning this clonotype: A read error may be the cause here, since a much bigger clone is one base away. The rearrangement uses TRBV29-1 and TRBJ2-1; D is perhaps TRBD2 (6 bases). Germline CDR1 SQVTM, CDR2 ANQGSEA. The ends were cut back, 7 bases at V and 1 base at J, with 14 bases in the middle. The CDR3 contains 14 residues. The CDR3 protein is CSGSLAGSYNEQFF. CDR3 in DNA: TGCAGCGGGTCACTAGCAGGGTCCTACAATGAGCAGTTCTTC.

The CDR3 DNA reads TGCAGTGCTACCCACGGGGGACAATACGAGCAGTACTTC. It encodes CSATHGGQYEQYF. The chain carries TRBV20-1 and TRBJ2-7, with D perhaps matching TRBD1 or TRBD2 (6 bases each). Looked up from germline, CDR1 is DFQATT and CDR2 is SNEGSKA (reference sequence). The CDR3 consists of 13 residues. Between the trimmed V and J ends, which lost 4 bases and 4 bases, there was a span of 14 bases.

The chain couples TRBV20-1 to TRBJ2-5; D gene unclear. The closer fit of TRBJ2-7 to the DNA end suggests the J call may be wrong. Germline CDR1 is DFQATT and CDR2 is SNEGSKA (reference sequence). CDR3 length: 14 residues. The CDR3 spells CSASANWNPYEQYF. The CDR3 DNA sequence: TGCAGTGCCTCAGCGAATTGGAATCCCTACGAGCAGTACTTC.